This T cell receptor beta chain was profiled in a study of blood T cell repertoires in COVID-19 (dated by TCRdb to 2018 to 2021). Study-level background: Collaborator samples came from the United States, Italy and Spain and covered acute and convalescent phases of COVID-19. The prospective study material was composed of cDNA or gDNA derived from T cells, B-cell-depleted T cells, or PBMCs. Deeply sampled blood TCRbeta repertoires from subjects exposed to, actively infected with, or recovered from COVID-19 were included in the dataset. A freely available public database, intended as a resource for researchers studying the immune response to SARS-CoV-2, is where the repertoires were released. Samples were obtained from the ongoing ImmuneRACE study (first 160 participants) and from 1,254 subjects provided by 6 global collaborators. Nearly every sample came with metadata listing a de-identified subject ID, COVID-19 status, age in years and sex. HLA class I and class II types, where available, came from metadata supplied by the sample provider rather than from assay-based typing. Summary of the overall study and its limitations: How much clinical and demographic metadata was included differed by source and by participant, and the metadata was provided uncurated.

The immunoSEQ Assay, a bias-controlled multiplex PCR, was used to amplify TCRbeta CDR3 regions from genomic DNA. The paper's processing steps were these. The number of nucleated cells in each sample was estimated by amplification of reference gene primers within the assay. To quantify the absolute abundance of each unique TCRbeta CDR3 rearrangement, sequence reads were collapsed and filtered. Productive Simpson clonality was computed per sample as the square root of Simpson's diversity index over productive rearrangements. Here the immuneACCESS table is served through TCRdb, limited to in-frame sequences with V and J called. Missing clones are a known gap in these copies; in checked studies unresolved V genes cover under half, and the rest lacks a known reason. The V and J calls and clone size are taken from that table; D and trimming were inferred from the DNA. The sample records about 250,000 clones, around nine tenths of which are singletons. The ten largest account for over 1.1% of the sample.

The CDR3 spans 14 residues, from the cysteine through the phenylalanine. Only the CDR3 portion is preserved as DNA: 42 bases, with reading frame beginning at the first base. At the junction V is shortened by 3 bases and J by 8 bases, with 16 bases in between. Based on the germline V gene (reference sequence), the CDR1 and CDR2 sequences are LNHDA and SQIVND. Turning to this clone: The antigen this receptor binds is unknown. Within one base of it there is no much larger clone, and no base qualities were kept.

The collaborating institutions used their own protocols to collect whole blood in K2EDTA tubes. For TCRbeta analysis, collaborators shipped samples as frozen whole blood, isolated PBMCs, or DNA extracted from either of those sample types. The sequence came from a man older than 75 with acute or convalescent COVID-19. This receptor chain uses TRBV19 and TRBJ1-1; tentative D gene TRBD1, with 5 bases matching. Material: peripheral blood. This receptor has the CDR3 CASSMRRDGAEAFF. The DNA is TGTGCCAGTAGTATGAGGCGGGACGGGGCCGAAGCTTTCTTT.